These 24 T cell receptor beta chains share one sample of origin, sequenced in a study of blood T cell repertoires in COVID-19. The table came from immunoSEQ multiplex PCR; TCRdb's copy has only in-frame clones and leaves some out. The data show around 400,000 clones, with around four fifths seen just once and 5.1% held by the top ten. Sequenced sample: PBMCs or T cells enriched from blood (not recorded which). The receptor source for this set is a woman aged 50 to 60 who had recovered from COVID-19.

The rearrangement links TRBV11-2 to TRBJ2-1; the D gene is possibly TRBD2 (5 bases). This CDR3 contains 15 residues. Trimming shortened V by 2 bases and J by 7 bases, and 15 bases separated the two germline ends. Per germline, CDR1 SGHAT and CDR2 FQNNGV. The CDR3: CASSLRQRARNEQFF. CDR3 nucleotide sequence: TGTGCCAGCAGCTTACGGCAGAGGGCGAGGAATGAGCAGTTCTTC.

The chain employs TRBV5-1 and TRBJ1-4; TRBD1 agrees at 8 bases. V dropped 3 bases and J dropped 5; count of bases not matched to a gene: 3. The CDR3 has 14 amino acids. The germline V gene has CDR1 SGHRS and CDR2 YFSETQ. The CDR3 DNA follows: TGCGCCAGCAGCTCGGGACAGGCCAATGAAAAACTGTTTTTT. Translating gives CASSSGQANEKLFF.

The chain links TRBV2 to TRBJ1-1, with D tentatively TRBD1 (5 bases). V lost 4 bases, J lost 0 bases, and 12 bases lay in between. From germline, CDR1 is SNHLY and CDR2 FYNNEI. This CDR3 comprises 15 residues. In DNA form, the CDR3 reads TGTGCCAGCAGTGCCAGGGTGTCATTGAACACTGAAGCTTTCTTT. This gives the protein CASSARVSLNTEAFF.

This clone occurred a few times. The CDR3 bases are TGTGCCAGCGGAGGCACTAGGAACACTGAAGCTTTCTTT. Amino acids: CASGGTRNTEAFF. V usage is TRBV27 and J usage is TRBJ1-1; D call uncertain. The CDR3 loop spans 13 amino acids. In germline, CDR1 is MNHEY, CDR2 SMNVEV (reference sequence). V was trimmed by 8 bases and J by 1 base, leaving 11 bases between them.

The chain links TRBV19 to TRBJ1-2, with a weak D call TRBD1 (6 bases). This CDR3 spans 14 amino acids. The V end was cut by 3 bases, the J end by 1 base, with 9 bases between. Looked up from germline, CDR1 is LNHDA and CDR2 is SQIVND (reference sequence). CDR3 sequence: CASSIGQNNYGYTF. CDR3 DNA: TGTGCCAGTAGTATCGGACAGAATAACTATGGCTACACCTTC.

The CDR3, as DNA: TGTGCCAGCAGCCGTTCGAGGGACAGCACTAATGAAAAACTGTTTTTT. This sequence encodes CASSRSRDSTNEKLFF. The chain employs TRBV7-9 and TRBJ1-4; 7 bases are a match to TRBD1. The CDR3 runs 16 residues. Germline V gene sequence: CDR1 SEHNR, CDR2 FQNEAQ (reference sequence). V lost 5 bases, J lost 2 bases, and 8 bases stayed unmatched.

The rearrangement joins TRBV10-2 to TRBJ2-1; 10 nucleotides match TRBD2. V lost 8 bases and J lost 10; bases outside the gene matches: 11. The CDR3 runs to 14 residues. Germline V CDR1 and CDR2: WSHSY, SAAADI. The CDR3 coding sequence is TGCGCCAGCTCAGTCCTAGCGGGAGCGGGGGAGCAGTTCTTC. It specifies CASSVLAGAGEQFF.

The chain is built from TRBV18 and TRBJ1-2; D is undetermined. Germline V gene lookup returns CDR1 KGHSH and CDR2 LQKENI. Trimming left V 6 bases short and J 7 bases short, with 15 bases between. This CDR3 is 13 amino acids long. The CDR3 spells CASSPGTRGGYTF. The CDR3 DNA follows: TGTGCCAGCTCCCCTGGTACTAGAGGTGGCTACACCTTC.

This clone was found a few times. This chain joins TRBV4-1 and TRBJ1-1; 8 bases align to TRBD1. CDR3 size: 18 residues. The V gene end was trimmed by 0 bases and the J gene end by 4 bases; junction bases not matched to a gene: 13. Germline V gene data show CDR1 as MGHRA and CDR2 as YSYEKL. The CDR3 sequence: CASSQDRFQGAEVTEAFF. The CDR3 nucleotides are TGCGCCAGCAGCCAAGATAGGTTCCAGGGGGCGGAGGTCACTGAAGCTTTCTTT.

J is TRBJ1-2 and V is TRBV4-2; D uncertain. In germline, CDR1 is LGHNA, CDR2 YNFKEQ. Deletions cut 3 bases from V and 4 bases from J, with 12 bases between. The CDR3 runs to 14 residues. The CDR3: CASSQERSSYGYTF. CDR3 coding DNA: TGTGCCAGCAGCCAGGAGCGGTCGTCCTATGGCTACACCTTC.

In its sample, this clone was seen a few times. The chain links TRBV9 to TRBJ2-7; TRBD1 agrees at 7 bases. The germline CDR1 and CDR2 sequences are SGDLS and YYNGEE. Germline trimming cut 0 bases from V and 3 bases from J; bases unmatched to any gene: 6. The CDR3 is 15 residues long. CDR3 protein: CASSVEPTGNYEQYF. CDR3 bases: TGTGCCAGCAGCGTAGAACCGACAGGGAACTACGAGCAGTACTTC.

The chain joins TRBV30 to TRBJ1-2; a possible D gene is TRBD1 (5 bases). Trimming stripped 3 bases from V and 4 bases from J, with 12 bases between. This CDR3 has 13 amino acids. The germline CDR1 and CDR2 sequences are GTSNPN and SVGIG (reference sequence). CDR3 DNA: TGTGCCTGGAGAACATTGGGGGGCTATGGCTACACCTTC. It yields the protein CAWRTLGGYGYTF.

The CDR3 region has the DNA TGTGCCATACGGGATCCTACTTCGAACACTGAAGCTTTCTTT. It yields the protein CAIRDPTSNTEAFF. The chain combines TRBV19 with TRBJ1-1; no firm D call. The CDR3 sequence is 14 residues long. V lost 10 bases, J lost 1 base, and 16 bases lay in between. CDR1 LNHDA and CDR2 SQIVND come from the germline V gene (reference sequence).

V is TRBV19 and J is TRBJ1-6, with D possibly being TRBD1 (6 bases). Germline loops: CDR1 LNHDA, CDR2 SQIVND (reference sequence). The CDR3 runs to 16 residues. V was cut by 0 bases and J by 7 bases, with 13 bases left in between. This CDR3 is CASSIDTGIGNSPLHF. The CDR3 DNA sequence: TGTGCCAGTAGTATAGATACAGGGATAGGGAATTCACCCCTCCACTTT.

This clone showed up just a few times. The chain is built from TRBV5-1 and TRBJ2-2; no definite D call. The germline gives CDR1 SGHRS, CDR2 YFSETQ. V was cut by 0 bases and J by 3 bases, with 3 bases left in between. This CDR3 has 13 amino acids. This CDR3 is CASSLAYTGELFF. As DNA, the CDR3 is TGCGCCAGCAGCTTGGCGTACACCGGGGAGCTGTTTTTT.

This rearrangement joins TRBV18 to TRBJ2-7; 8 bases match TRBD1. V lost 1 base and J lost 0; bases outside the gene matches: 11. Germline CDR1 and CDR2: KGHSH and LQKENI. This CDR3 region has 18 residues. CDR3 region: CASSPRNHRQGHSYEQYF. In DNA form, the CDR3 reads TGTGCCAGCTCACCACGTAATCATCGACAGGGGCACTCCTACGAGCAGTACTTC.

In this sample, this clone turned up many times. This chain connects TRBV30 to TRBJ2-2, with 8 bases fitting TRBD2. This CDR3 region has 14 residues. Germline assignment: CDR1 GTSNPN and CDR2 SVGIG (reference sequence). Losses at the gene ends were 4 bases for V and 4 bases for J; bases not matched to a gene: 5. DNA for the CDR3: TGTGCCTGGAAGAGCGGGAGTTTCACCGGGGAGCTGTTTTTT. It specifies CAWKSGSFTGELFF.

The chain uses TRBV11-3 and TRBJ1-2, with a possible D match to TRBD1 (5 bases). Germline CDR1 and CDR2: SGHNT and YENEEA. This CDR3 is 15 amino acids long. V lost 1 base and J 0 bases, leaving 9 bases between the germline ends. Here the CDR3 reads CASSLGGGANYGYTF. DNA for the CDR3: TGTGCCAGCAGCTTAGGAGGAGGGGCTAACTATGGCTACACCTTC.

V is TRBV30 and J is TRBJ1-2, with D unresolved. Trimming cost V 1 base and J 2 bases, with 11 bases left between them. This CDR3 contains 14 residues. The germline V gene encodes CDR1 GTSNPN and CDR2 SVGIG (reference sequence). CDR3 sequence: CAWSGGDGNYGYTF. The CDR3, as DNA: TGTGCCTGGAGTGGAGGTGACGGGAACTATGGCTACACCTTC.

This rearrangement joins TRBV7-9 to TRBJ2-7, with D possibly being TRBD2 (5 bases). Germline CDR1 SEHNR, CDR2 FQNEAQ (reference sequence). The CDR3 has 13 amino acids. Trimming stripped 0 bases from V and 4 bases from J, with 7 bases between. CDR3 in DNA: TGTGCCAGCAGCTTAGCGGGAGTATACGAGCAGTACTTC. Translating gives CASSLAGVYEQYF.

The gene calls are TRBV2 and TRBJ1-1; TRBD1 matches at 8 bases. This CDR3 spans 13 amino acids. V was pared by 8 bases and J by 5 bases, with 7 bases of the junction left unmatched. The germline CDR1 and CDR2 sequences are SNHLY and FYNNEI. The CDR3 nucleotides read TGTGCCAGCGGTGGACAGGGATGGACTGAAGCTTTCTTT. Residues: CASGGQGWTEAFF.

The chain joins TRBV30 to TRBJ2-6; D ambiguous. Germline CDR1 and CDR2: GTSNPN and SVGIG (reference sequence). Trimming took 8 bases from V and 1 from J, leaving 3 bases between them. The CDR3 runs to 11 residues. CDR3 DNA sequence: TGTGCCGCGTCTGGGGCCAACGTCCTGACTTTC. Translated, it gives CAASGANVLTF. Based on the CDR3 plus reference TRBV30 and TRBJ2-6, the full variable domain is SQTIHQWPATLVQPVGSPLSLECTVEGTSNPNLYWYRQAAGRGLQLLFYSVGIGQISSEVPQNLSASRPQDRQFILSSKKLLLSDSGFYLCAASGANVLTFGAGSRLTVL.

J is TRBJ2-7 and V is TRBV7-2, with D maybe TRBD2 (6 bases). Germline-derived CDR1 and CDR2 are SGHTA and FQGNSA. Between the trimmed V and J ends, which lost 2 bases and 6 bases, there was a span of 17 bases. The CDR3 loop spans 15 amino acids. The CDR3 DNA follows: TGTGCCAGCAGCTTATTTTTGGCGGGGTTGTCCGAGCAGTACTTC. Residues: CASSLFLAGLSEQYF.

This chain links TRBV10-2 with TRBJ1-3; TRBD1 might be the D (6 bases). Germline lookup yields CDR1 WSHSY and CDR2 SAAADI. Trimming took 1 base from V and 4 from J, leaving 11 bases between them. CDR3 length equals 15 residues. CDR3 sequence reads: CASSEYRVAGNTIYF. The CDR3 DNA follows: TGCGCCAGCAGTGAGTACAGGGTGGCCGGAAACACCATATATTTT.